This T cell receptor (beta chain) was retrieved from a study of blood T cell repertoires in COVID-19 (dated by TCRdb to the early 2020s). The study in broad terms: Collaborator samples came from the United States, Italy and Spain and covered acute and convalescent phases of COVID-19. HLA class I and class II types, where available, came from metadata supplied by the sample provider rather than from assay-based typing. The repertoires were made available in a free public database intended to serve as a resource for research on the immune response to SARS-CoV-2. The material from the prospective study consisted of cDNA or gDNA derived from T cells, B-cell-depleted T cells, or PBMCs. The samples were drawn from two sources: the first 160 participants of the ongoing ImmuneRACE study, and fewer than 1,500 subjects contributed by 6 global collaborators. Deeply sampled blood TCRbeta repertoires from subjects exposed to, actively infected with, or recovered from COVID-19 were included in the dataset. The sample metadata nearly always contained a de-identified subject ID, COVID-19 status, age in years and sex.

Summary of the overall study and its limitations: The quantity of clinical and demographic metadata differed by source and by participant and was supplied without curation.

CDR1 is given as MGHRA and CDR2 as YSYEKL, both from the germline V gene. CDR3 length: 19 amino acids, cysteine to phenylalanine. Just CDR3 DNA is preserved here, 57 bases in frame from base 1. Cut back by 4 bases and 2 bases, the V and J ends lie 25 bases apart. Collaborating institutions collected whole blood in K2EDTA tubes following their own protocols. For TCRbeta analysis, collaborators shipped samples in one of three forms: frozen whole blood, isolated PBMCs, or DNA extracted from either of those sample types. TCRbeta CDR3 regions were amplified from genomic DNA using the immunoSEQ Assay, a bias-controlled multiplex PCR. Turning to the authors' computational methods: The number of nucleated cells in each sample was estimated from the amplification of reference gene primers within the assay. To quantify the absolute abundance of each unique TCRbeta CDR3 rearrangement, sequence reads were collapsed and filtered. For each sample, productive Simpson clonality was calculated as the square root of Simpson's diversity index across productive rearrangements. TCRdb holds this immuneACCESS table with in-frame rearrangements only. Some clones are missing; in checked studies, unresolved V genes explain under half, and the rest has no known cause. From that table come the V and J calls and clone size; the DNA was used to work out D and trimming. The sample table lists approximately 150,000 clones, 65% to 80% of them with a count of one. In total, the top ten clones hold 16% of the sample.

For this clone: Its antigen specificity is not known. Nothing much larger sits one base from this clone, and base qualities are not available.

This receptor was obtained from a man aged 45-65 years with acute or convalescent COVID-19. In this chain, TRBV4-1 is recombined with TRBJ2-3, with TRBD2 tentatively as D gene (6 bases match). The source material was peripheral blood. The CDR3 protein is CASSLSPKSLARDTDTQYF. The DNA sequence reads TGCGCCAGCAGCCTGTCCCCTAAGTCCCTAGCGAGAGACACAGATACGCAGTATTTT.